A single sample is the source of the 20 T cell receptor beta chains below, sequenced in a study of post-analysis software for immune sequencing data. These receptors are not linked to any known antigen. Whole-study results and caveats: There were roughly 5 TRBV segments more frequent in patients than controls, and TRBV5-6, TRBV5-1 and TRBV20-1 were among them.

cDNA libraries of TCR beta carried unique molecular identifiers. From the PCR reads, TCRdb called clonotypes with MiXCR, one entry per CDR3 protein. The sample lists about 770,000 distinct CDR3 sequences, 46% occurring once. Sequencing was done on a sample of blood. These receptors originate from a girl under 18 with multiple sclerosis.

J is TRBJ2-1 and V is TRBV28; maybe TRBD2 (6 bases). Trimming took 8 bases from V and 3 from J, leaving 14 bases between them. The CDR3 runs 14 residues. Germline V CDR1 and CDR2: MDHEN, SYDVKM. CDR3 in DNA: TGTGCCAGCCTGGGACTGGGAAACTACAATGAGCAGTTCTTC. It translates to CASLGLGNYNEQFF.

The sample holds a few counts of this clonotype. J is TRBJ1-5 and V is TRBV29-1, with 8 bases lining up with TRBD1. Germline CDR1 is SQVTM and CDR2 is ANQGSEA. This CDR3 spans 12 amino acids. V was clipped by 5 bases and J by 6 bases; unmatched bases: 3. CDR3 DNA: TGCAGCGTTATACAGGGGGGTCAGCCCCAGCATTTT. This codes for CSVIQGGQPQHF.

This clonotype was found a few times. The chain employs TRBV6-1 and TRBJ2-7; the match to TRBD2 covers 7 bases. CDR1 is MNHNS, CDR2 SASEGT, per germline. The CDR3 length is 16 residues. J was trimmed by 0 bases and V by 3 bases; bases with no gene match: 8. CDR3 loop: CASSDWSGGSSYEQYF. CDR3 nucleotides: TGTGCCAGCAGTGATTGGTCGGGCGGGAGCTCCTACGAGCAGTACTTC.

The genes are TRBV30 and TRBJ2-4; 13 bases align to TRBD2. TRBJ2-7 matches the DNA end more closely, so the J call is doubtful. The CDR3 loop spans 21 amino acids. CDR1 is GTSNPN and CDR2 is SVGIG in the germline V gene (reference sequence). This CDR3 is CAWSEMGLAGLPASFFHEQYF. CDR3 in DNA: TGTGCCTGGAGTGAGATGGGACTAGCGGGACTCCCGGCTTCCTTTTTCCACGAGCAGTACTTC.

This clonotype was counted a few times. The chain is built from TRBV4-3 and TRBJ2-7; D perhaps matches TRBD1 (5 bases). CDR3 length: 16 residues. V was cut by 0 bases and J by 0 bases, with 12 bases left in between. From germline, CDR1 is LGHNA and CDR2 YSLEER. This chain's CDR3 is CASSQDRAGFSYEQYF. In DNA, the CDR3 is TGCGCCAGCAGCCAAGATAGGGCAGGGTTCTCCTACGAGCAGTACTTC.

The chain is built from TRBV20-1 and TRBJ2-1, with D possibly matching TRBD2 (5 bases). V lost 0 bases and J 0 bases, leaving 18 bases between the germline ends. The CDR3 contains 18 residues. Germline CDR1 DFQATT, CDR2 SNEGSKA (reference sequence). The CDR3 DNA follows: TGCAGTGCTAGAGATCTAGGAGCGGTCACGATCTCCTACAATGAGCAGTTCTTC. This gives the protein CSARDLGAVTISYNEQFF.

The V and J genes are TRBV4-1 and TRBJ2-3; 7 bases fit TRBD2. The V segment lost 4 bases and the J segment 6 bases; nucleotides outside the gene matches: 13. CDR1 and CDR2 from the germline V gene are MGHRA and YSYEKL. The CDR3 length is 16 residues. The CDR3 DNA is TGCGCCAGCAGCCCTTTGGGGGAGGGGATGGGCGATACGCAGTATTTT. It translates to CASSPLGEGMGDTQYF.

V is TRBV29-1 and J is TRBJ2-7; D might be TRBD1 (6 bases). TRBJ2-5 matches the DNA end more closely, so the J call is doubtful. This CDR3 has 14 amino acids. CDR1 SQVTM and CDR2 ANQGSEA come from the germline V gene. The CDR3: CSVAQGASSETQYF. CDR3 bases: TGCAGCGTTGCACAGGGAGCTTCATCAGAGACCCAGTACTTC.

The rearrangement links TRBV6-5 to TRBJ2-2; TRBD1 aligns across 7 bases. Trimming took 10 bases from V and 4 from J; bases not matched to a gene: 9. The germline CDR1 and CDR2 sequences are MNHEY and SVGAGI. The CDR3 is made up of 14 amino acids. The DNA for the CDR3 is TGTGCCATTTCCCAGACAGGGAGCACCGGGGAGCTGTTTTTT. As protein: CAISQTGSTGELFF.

The genes are TRBV11-3 and TRBJ2-5; 7 bases agree with TRBD1. The CDR3 covers 14 residues. V shed 5 bases and J 2 bases; nucleotides not matched to a gene: 5. CDR1 and CDR2 (germline): SGHNT, YENEEA. In nucleotides, the CDR3 is TGTGCCAGCAGCGCTTCGGGACAGCAAGAGACCCAGTACTTC. This translates into CASSASGQQETQYF.

The V call is TRBV7-2, the J call TRBJ2-3; 7 bases align to TRBD2. The V segment lost 6 bases and the J segment 6 bases; nucleotides outside the gene matches: 6. CDR1 SGHTA and CDR2 FQGNSA come from the germline V gene. The length of the CDR3 is 13 residues. The CDR3 spells CASSPWEGDTQYF. CDR3 in DNA: TGTGCCAGCAGTCCTTGGGAGGGGGATACGCAGTATTTT.

The chain is built from TRBV12-5 and TRBJ2-4; 8 nucleotides line up with TRBD1. CDR3 length equals 17 residues. The trim removed 1 base at V and 1 base at J, leaving 6 bases unmatched. The germline CDR1 and CDR2 sequences are LGHNT and FRNRAP. The CDR3 DNA reads TGTGCTAGTGGTTTGGCAAGAGACAGGGGTGCCAAAAACATTCAGTACTTC. It is translated as CASGLARDRGAKNIQYF.

The chain employs TRBV4-1 and TRBJ1-4; no clear D. CDR1 is MGHRA, CDR2 YSYEKL, per germline. Between the trimmed V and J ends, which lost 0 bases and 3 bases, there was a span of 11 bases. The CDR3 is 16 amino acids. The CDR3 sequence: CASSQEIGRANEKLFF. CDR3 bases: TGCGCCAGCAGCCAAGAAATCGGGCGGGCTAATGAAAAACTGTTTTTT.

The gene calls are TRBV4-3 and TRBJ2-3; 7 nucleotides align to TRBD1. The length of the CDR3 is 14 residues. The V and J ends lost 7 bases and 1 base, in that order; junction bases with no gene match: 5. Germline values: CDR1 LGHNA, CDR2 YSLEER. CDR3 sequence: CASKLGTGTDTQYF. CDR3 coding DNA: TGCGCCAGCAAGTTGGGGACAGGCACAGATACGCAGTATTTT.

The V and J genes are TRBV7-9 and TRBJ1-2; D is perhaps TRBD1 (5 bases). The CDR3 length is 15 residues. With 7 bases removed from V and 7 bases from J, the gap between germline ends came to 22 bases. Germline-derived CDR1 and CDR2 are SEHNR and FQNEAQ (reference sequence). CDR3 residues: CASTPLGEGPFGYTF. The CDR3, as DNA: TGTGCCAGCACCCCTCTCGGGGAGGGGCCCTTTGGCTACACCTTC.

V and J are TRBV9 and TRBJ2-1; TRBD2 agrees at 7 bases. CDR1 is SGDLS, CDR2 YYNGEE, per germline. The CDR3 extends over 16 amino acids. J gave up 4 bases and V 3 bases, and 10 bases lay outside the gene matches. The CDR3 DNA sequence: TGTGCCAGCAGCGCCGCCAGCGGGACTCAATACAATGAGCAGTTCTTC. It codes for CASSAASGTQYNEQFF.

The chain joins TRBV12-3 or TRBV12-4 to TRBJ2-7; maybe TRBD2 (6 bases). Trimming removed 6 bases from V and 2 bases from J, with 11 bases in between. The CDR3 consists of 13 residues. The CDR3 reads CASSQTRAYEQYF. The CDR3 DNA reads as TGTGCCAGCAGCCAGACTAGAGCCTACGAGCAGTACTTC.

This clonotype appeared a few times. The V and J genes are TRBV10-3 and TRBJ2-7; D is ambiguous. CDR1 is ENHRY and CDR2 is SYGVKD in the germline V gene. V lost 0 bases to trimming and J lost 9 bases, with 21 bases between them. The CDR3 totals 16 residues. This CDR3 reads CAISESSGPVGSGQYF. In nucleotides, the CDR3 is TGTGCCATCAGTGAGTCGTCCGGACCAGTAGGGTCGGGGCAGTACTTC.

The CDR3 here is CASSFDSGEGQPQHF. The CDR3 bases are TGTGCCAGCAGTTTCGATAGTGGGGAAGGTCAGCCCCAGCATTTT. This chain connects TRBV12-3 or TRBV12-4 to TRBJ1-5, with unresolved D. Between the trimmed V and J ends, which lost 3 bases and 6 bases, there was a span of 15 bases. The CDR3 is made up of 15 amino acids.

This rearrangement joins TRBV20-1 to TRBJ2-1, with D possibly matching TRBD2 (6 bases). The CDR3 is 13 residues long. The germline CDR1 and CDR2 sequences are DFQATT and SNEGSKA (reference sequence). CDR3 region: CSSGDFKVDEQFF. The CDR3 DNA sequence: TGCAGCTCCGGGGACTTTAAGGTAGATGAGCAGTTCTTC.